What follows describes a single T cell receptor (beta chain). Germline CDR1 LNHNV, CDR2 YYDKDF (reference sequence). The CDR3 is 15 residues long. V shed 0 bases and J shed 6 bases, with 11 bases lying between them. This sample was taken from a study of CD8+ T cells in alopecia areata. Sequencing used cDNA as its template, made by extracting RNA and reverse transcribing it. The repertoire was sequenced with immunoSEQ multiplex PCR; TCRdb's copy has only in-frame clones and lacks some. The sample contains some 200,000 clones, about 50% of which appear only once. Treatment described: oral pan-JAK inhibitor, 5-10 mg twice daily.

V and J are TRBV15 and TRBJ2-2; D not resolved. The material sequenced was CD4+ T cells sorted from blood, taken at week 4, from a patient treated with tofacitinib. This clonotype was obtained from a human donor with alopecia areata. CDR3 sequence reads: CATSRDGVGPGELFF. The CDR3 DNA is TGTGCCACCAGCAGAGATGGGGTAGGGCCCGGGGAGCTGTTTTTT.